Each of the 17 T cell receptor beta chains below was sequenced from the same sample in a study of monozygotic twins with inflammatory bowel disease. TCRdb re-called the 5' RACE reads and gives one entry per CDR3 protein, without DNA. The sample table sets out about 440,000 distinct CDR3 sequences. Material: blood. These receptors were collected from a human donor with ulcerative colitis or Crohn's disease, or a healthy co-twin of an affected twin (not recorded which).

The rearrangement uses TRBV6-1 and TRBJ1-1; TCRdb's D call of TRBD1 is untestable without DNA. This CDR3 contains 15 residues. Germline V gene data show CDR1 as MNHNS and CDR2 as SASEGT. CDR3 in amino acids: CASNGQGSGNTEAFF.

V usage is TRBV2 and J usage is TRBJ2-2; TCRdb's assignment of TRBD1 cannot be checked, as there is no DNA. The CDR3 has 16 amino acids. Looked up from germline, CDR1 is SNHLY and CDR2 is FYNNEI. The CDR3 protein is CASNKLGGPNTGELFF.

The rearrangement links TRBV2 to TRBJ2-7. The CDR3 runs 12 residues. Germline V lookup: CDR1 SNHLY, CDR2 FYNNEI. The CDR3 loop is CASRDLAYEQYF.

V is TRBV12-3 or TRBV12-4 and J is TRBJ2-6. CDR3 size: 13 residues. The CDR3 is CASMDSGANVLTF.

The chain employs TRBV6-5 and TRBJ2-1; TCRdb names TRBD2, which stays unverified in the absence of DNA. This CDR3 comprises 16 residues. Germline CDR1 reads MNHEY; CDR2 reads SVGAGI. CDR3 protein: CASSYSGTSSYNEQFF.

The chain combines TRBV5-1 with TRBJ2-2; the D gene TCRdb calls, TRBD1, cannot be checked with no DNA. Germline V gene lookup returns CDR1 SGHRS and CDR2 YFSETQ. This CDR3 spans 14 amino acids. The CDR3 is CASSYGMNTGELFF.

The chain employs TRBV29-1 and TRBJ1-4; TCRdb proposes TRBD1, but this gene call is untestable without DNA. This CDR3 spans 14 amino acids. Germline-derived CDR1 and CDR2 are SQVTM and ANQGSEA. CDR3 sequence: CSVTGASTNEKLFF.

The V and J genes are TRBV4-1 and TRBJ2-3; as DNA is missing, the TRBD2 call by TCRdb cannot be tested. CDR3 length equals 17 residues. The germline gives CDR1 MGHRA, CDR2 YSYEKL. CDR3 sequence reads: CASSQALGGLFTDTQYF.

The chain joins TRBV12-3 or TRBV12-4 to TRBJ2-2; TCRdb's D gene call, TRBD1, goes unchecked for lack of DNA. The CDR3 runs 13 residues. CDR3 region: CASSWGSGGELFF.

The chain joins TRBV28 to TRBJ1-2; TCRdb's D call of TRBD1 is untestable without DNA. The V gene's germline CDR1 is MDHEN and CDR2 SYDVKM. This CDR3 is built from 14 residues. CDR3 region: CASSREFRVSGYTF.

This chain joins TRBV21-1 and TRBJ2-3; TCRdb's assignment of TRBD2 cannot be checked, as there is no DNA. TRBV21-1 is a recognized pseudogene. CDR3 length: 16 residues. CDR3 sequence reads: CASSLEAGGPPDTQYF.

The J gene is TRBJ2-1, the V gene TRBV2. Germline CDR1 reads SNHLY; CDR2 reads FYNNEI. The CDR3 consists of 13 residues. CDR3 loop: CASSERQFHEQFF.

The gene calls are TRBV25-1 and TRBJ1-1. The CDR3 sequence is 12 residues long. Per germline, CDR1 MGHDK and CDR2 SYGVNS. The chain's CDR3 is CASRNFNTEAFF. The variable domain in full, completed from reference TRBV25-1 and TRBJ1-1, reads EADIYQTPRYLVIGTGKKITLECSQTMGHDKMYWYQQDPGMELHLIHYSYGVNSTEKGDLSSESTVSRIRTEHFPLTLESARPSHTSQYLCASRNFNTEAFFGQGTRLTVV.

The rearrangement joins TRBV11-2 to TRBJ2-2. Germline CDR1 reads SGHAT; CDR2 reads FQNNGV. This CDR3 has 15 residues. The CDR3 is CASSLEGQVTGELFF.

The chain employs TRBV20-1 and TRBJ2-3; there is no DNA to check the TCRdb D call of TRBD1. The CDR3 has 14 residues. The V gene's germline CDR1 is DFQATT and CDR2 SNEGSKA (reference sequence). The CDR3 sequence is CSARMGRVTDTQYF.

The rearrangement joins TRBV3-1 to TRBJ2-3; the TCRdb D gene call, TRBD2, has no DNA to confirm it. Germline CDR1 is LGHDT and CDR2 is YNNKEL (reference sequence). The CDR3 is 14 amino acids. The CDR3: CASSPSGETDTQYF.

The chain has TRBV7-8 and TRBJ1-2; checking the TCRdb D call of TRBD1 is not possible without DNA. CDR3 length: 13 residues. Germline values: CDR1 SGHVS, CDR2 FQNEAQ. The CDR3: CASSFPGYYGYTF.